This T cell receptor (beta chain) was retrieved from a study of T cell responses to AZD1222 COVID-19 vaccine. Study-level points and caveats: Rises in breadth and depth of Spike-specific TCRs came after two AZD1222 doses. Among AZD1222 vaccinees, only 6 or 7 were seropositive at baseline. Repertoire sampling occurred only after the peak T cell response. Among vaccine-associated CD4 TCRs, coverage spanned spike, with dominance at 160-218 and 743-854.

This table comes from immunoSEQ multiplex PCR, and its TCRdb copy is limited to in-frame clones, with some not included. This sample has about 120,000 clones, with 70% to 90% found just once. A remark on this clone: The antigen is undetermined.

Trimming removed 0 bases from V and 7 bases from J, with 6 bases in between. CDR3 length: 12 residues. CDR1 is LGHDT and CDR2 is YNNKEL in the germline V gene (reference sequence). The material sequenced was peripheral blood, taken on day 0 of AZD1222 vaccination. The clonotype was recovered from an adult in good health. This chain connects TRBV3-1 (or the pseudogene TRBV3-2) to TRBJ1-2; the D is unclear. CDR3 coding DNA: TGTGCCAGCAGCCAAGAAAAACGTGGCTACACCTTC. This encodes CASSQEKRGYTF.